This TCR beta chain was sequenced for a study of T cells after yellow fever vaccination. Notes on the study in general: Most primary-vaccination clones recurred post-booster (approximately 96% CD4, over 70% CD8).

A single record per CDR3 protein comes from TCRdb applying MiXCR to the 5' RACE reads. This table has around 350,000 distinct CDR3 sequences, around 10% appearing once. The V gene's germline CDR1 is SGHRS and CDR2 YFSETQ. This CDR3 is 15 amino acids long. Trimming removed 5 bases from V and 6 bases from J; junction bases left unmatched: 9. At least ten counts were recorded for this clonotype. Its antigen is unidentified. This clonotype originated in a man younger than 35 who received the YFV17D yellow fever vaccine. V gene TRBV5-1 combines with J gene TRBJ2-1; 9 nucleotides align to TRBD2. Sequenced here: PBMCs, sampled on the day of the first yellow fever vaccination. The CDR3 nucleotides read TGCGCCAGCAGTCTGGGCGGGGGGGCCATCAATGAGCAGTTCTTC. Translating it yields CASSLGGGAINEQFF.